This T cell receptor beta chain was documented in a study of blood T cell repertoires in COVID-19. About the study: The study drew acute and convalescent COVID-19 samples from the United States, Italy and Spain.

In the authors' methods: The assay estimated nucleated cells by amplifying reference gene primers. This table comes from immunoSEQ multiplex PCR, and its TCRdb copy is limited to in-frame clones, with some not included. V, J and clone size are those of that table, while D and trimming were read from the DNA. The data show 88,000 or so clones, with 65% to 90% seen just once and approximately 3.9% held by the top ten. The CDR3 is made up of 14 amino acids. The germline V gene encodes CDR1 SGHRS and CDR2 YFSETQ. Trimming removed 0 bases at V and 5 bases at J, with 12 bases between. V gene TRBV5-1 combines with J gene TRBJ2-7, with TRBD1 as a possible D gene (6 bases). The sequencing sample was made of peripheral blood. The receptor comes from a man between 60 and 70 years old with acute or convalescent COVID-19. The CDR3 DNA is TGCGCCAGCAGCTTGGCCGGGACATGGAACGAGCAGTACTTC. Amino acid sequence: CASSLAGTWNEQYF.